This TCR beta chain was captured in a study of T cell responses to AZD1222 COVID-19 vaccine. Study results and limitations: Donor demographics were predominantly white British with a female majority; clonal diversity may be underestimated.

Data came from immunoSEQ multiplex PCR; TCRdb stores just in-frame clones and leaves some out. Among about 92,000 clones listed, approximately 90% were seen once. V lost 1 base and J lost 4; bases outside the gene matches: 4. This CDR3 has 16 amino acids. Germline V gives CDR1 SGHAT, CDR2 FQNNGV. A word on this clone: Its antigen is undetermined.

The source was peripheral blood, collected on day 0 of AZD1222 vaccination. The V gene is TRBV11-2, the J gene TRBJ2-2, with 9 bases identical to TRBD2. This clonotype originated in an adult in good health. The CDR3 is CASSLGLAGVTGELFF. The CDR3 nucleotides are TGTGCCAGCAGCTTAGGATTAGCGGGGGTCACCGGGGAGCTGTTTTTT.